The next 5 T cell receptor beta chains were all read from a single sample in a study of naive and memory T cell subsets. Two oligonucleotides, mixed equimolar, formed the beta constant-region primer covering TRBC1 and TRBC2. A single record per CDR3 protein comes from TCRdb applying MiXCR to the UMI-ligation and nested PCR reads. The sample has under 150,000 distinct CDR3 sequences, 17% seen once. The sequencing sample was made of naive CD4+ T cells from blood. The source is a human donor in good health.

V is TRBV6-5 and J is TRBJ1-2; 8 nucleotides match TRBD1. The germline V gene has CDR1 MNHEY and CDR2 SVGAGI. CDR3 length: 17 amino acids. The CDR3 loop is CDQATINWDRTHYGYTF. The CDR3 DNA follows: TGTGACCAAGCGACAATAAATTGGGACAGGACTCACTATGGCTACACCTTC.

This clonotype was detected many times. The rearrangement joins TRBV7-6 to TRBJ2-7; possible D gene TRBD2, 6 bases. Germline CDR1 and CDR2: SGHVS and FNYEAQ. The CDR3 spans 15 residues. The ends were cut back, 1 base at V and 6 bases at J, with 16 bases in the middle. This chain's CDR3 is CASSLVSGVGGEQYF. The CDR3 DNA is TGTGCCAGCAGCTTAGTTTCGGGAGTTGGGGGCGAGCAGTACTTC.

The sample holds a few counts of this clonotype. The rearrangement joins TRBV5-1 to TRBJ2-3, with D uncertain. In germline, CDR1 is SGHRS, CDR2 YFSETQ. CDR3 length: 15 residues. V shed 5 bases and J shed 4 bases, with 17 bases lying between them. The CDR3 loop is CASSFQDVGADTQYF. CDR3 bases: TGCGCCAGCAGTTTCCAGGACGTCGGTGCAGATACGCAGTATTTT.

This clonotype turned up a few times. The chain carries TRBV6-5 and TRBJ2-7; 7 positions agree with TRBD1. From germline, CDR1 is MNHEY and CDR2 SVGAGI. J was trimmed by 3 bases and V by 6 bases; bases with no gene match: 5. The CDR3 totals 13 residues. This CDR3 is CASSRTGNYEQYF. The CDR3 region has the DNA TGTGCCAGCAGCCGGACAGGAAACTACGAGCAGTACTTC.

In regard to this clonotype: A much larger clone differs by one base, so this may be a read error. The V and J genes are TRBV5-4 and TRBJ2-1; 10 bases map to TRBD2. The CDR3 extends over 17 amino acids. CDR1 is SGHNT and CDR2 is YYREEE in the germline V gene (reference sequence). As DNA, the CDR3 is TGTGTCAGCAGCTTGGCCGTGGCAGCGGGGGGGTACAATGAGCAGTTCTTC. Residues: CVSSLAVAAGGYNEQFF. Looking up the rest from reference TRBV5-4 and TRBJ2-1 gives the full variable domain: ETGVTQSPTHLIKTRGQQVTLRCSSQSGHNTVSWYQQALGQGPQFIFQYYREEENGRGNFPPRFSGLQFPNYSSELNVNALELDDSALYLCVSSLAVAAGGYNEQFFGPGTRLTVL.